This passage covers 12 T cell receptor beta chains from one sample sequenced in a study of HIV-infected patients and healthy controls. A single record per CDR3 protein comes from TCRdb applying MiXCR to the 5' RACE reads. Of around 67,000 distinct CDR3 sequences in the sample, 15% to 20% were seen once. The sequencing input was CD4+ T cells from blood. All receptors come from a human donor in good health.

This clonotype showed up just a few times. The chain carries TRBV4-1 and TRBJ1-1; 7 bases match TRBD1. V shed 0 bases, J shed 11 bases, and the junction held 9 bases outside the gene matches. The germline gives CDR1 MGHRA, CDR2 YSYEKL. The CDR3 loop spans 14 amino acids. The CDR3 DNA sequence: TGCGCCAGCAGCCAAGATCAGGGAGGGGGCGCCGCTTTCTTT. It translates to CASSQDQGGGAAFF.

This clonotype appeared many times. This rearrangement joins TRBV19 to TRBJ1-5, with TRBD1 matching 10 bases. CDR3 size: 17 residues. Trimming removed 4 bases from V and 6 bases from J; junction bases left unmatched: 12. CDR1 and CDR2 from the germline V gene are LNHDA and SQIVND (reference sequence). The DNA for the CDR3 is TGTGCCAGTAGTACCCATTCCGGGACAGGGGCTGGTCAGCCCCAGCATTTT. Encoded protein: CASSTHSGTGAGQPQHF.

This clonotype was observed a few times. The CDR3 region is CSARLPGGSPLHF. CDR3 DNA sequence: TGCAGTGCTAGGCTCCCGGGGGGCTCACCCCTCCACTTT. The chain has TRBV20-1 and TRBJ1-6, with D maybe TRBD1 (6 bases). The CDR3 extends over 13 amino acids. Between the trimmed V and J ends, which lost 3 bases and 10 bases, there was a span of 13 bases. Germline V gene sequence: CDR1 DFQATT, CDR2 SNEGSKA (reference sequence).

The gene calls are TRBV3-1 and TRBJ2-3, with a tentative D call TRBD1 (5 bases). Germline lookup yields CDR1 LGHDT and CDR2 YNNKEL (reference sequence). V gave up 1 base and J gave up 0 bases, with 11 bases separating them. This CDR3 has 16 residues. CDR3 in amino acids: CASSQAGSMSTDTQYF. The CDR3 DNA sequence: TGTGCCAGCAGCCAAGCAGGGTCTATGAGCACAGATACGCAGTATTTT.

This clonotype appeared a few times. The rearrangement joins TRBV29-1 to TRBJ2-5, with D maybe TRBD1 (5 bases). The V end lost 6 bases, the J end lost 5 bases, and 16 bases lay between the germline ends. Germline values: CDR1 SQVTM, CDR2 ANQGSEA. The CDR3 consists of 13 residues. CDR3 nucleotides: TGCAGCGTCTCTCAGGGTCCGAGGGAGACCCAGTACTTC. Its translation: CSVSQGPRETQYF.

The chain has TRBV12-3 or TRBV12-4 and TRBJ2-7; D is ambiguous. The ends were cut back, 3 bases at V and 0 bases at J, with 9 bases in the middle. This CDR3 has 14 amino acids. The CDR3 is CASSLTASSYEQYF. The CDR3 DNA sequence: TGTGCCAGCAGTTTGACTGCGAGCTCCTACGAGCAGTACTTC.

This clonotype was observed once. The V gene is TRBV11-2, the J gene TRBJ1-1; D gene ambiguous. Trimming took off 6 bases at V and 2 bases at J, with 16 bases between the two ends. This CDR3 has 15 amino acids. CDR1 and CDR2 (germline): SGHAT, FQNNGV. For the CDR3, the DNA is TGTGCCAGCAGGCTCTTTCAGACCTATAACACTGAAGCTTTCTTT. It is translated as CASRLFQTYNTEAFF. Variable domain in full (rest from reference TRBV11-2 and TRBJ1-1): EAGVAQSPRYKIIEKRQSVAFWCNPISGHATLYWYQQILGQGPKLLIQFQNNGVVDDSQLPKDRFSAERLKGVDSTLKIQPAKLEDSAVYLCASRLFQTYNTEAFFGQGTRLTVV.

The rearrangement links TRBV20-1 to TRBJ2-3; 8 bases line up with TRBD1. The J segment lost 7 bases and the V segment lost 6 bases, leaving 12 bases of the junction unmatched. This CDR3 region has 14 residues. Germline loops: CDR1 DFQATT, CDR2 SNEGSKA (reference sequence). The CDR3 sequence: CSAQSGGGRNTQYF. As DNA, the CDR3 is TGCAGTGCCCAGTCAGGGGGCGGAAGGAATACGCAGTATTTT.

This clonotype has a handful of counts. The J gene is TRBJ1-5, the V gene TRBV25-1; D is unresolved. Germline V gene sequence: CDR1 MGHDK, CDR2 SYGVNS. This CDR3 is 15 amino acids long. Between the trimmed V and J ends, which lost 3 bases and 1 base, there was a span of 10 bases. The CDR3 nucleotides read TGTGCCAGCAGTGATGGAGAAAGGAGCAATCAGCCCCAGCATTTT. Its translation: CASSDGERSNQPQHF.

In its sample, this clonotype was seen many times. CDR3 amino acids: CASKPQQGAAGEAFF. CDR3 nucleotides: TGTGCCAGCAAACCCCAACAGGGGGCGGCTGGTGAAGCTTTCTTT. This chain connects TRBV12-3 or TRBV12-4 to TRBJ1-1, with 9 positions matching TRBD1. The CDR3 length is 15 residues. The J segment lost 7 bases and the V segment lost 7 bases, leaving 13 bases of the junction unmatched.

Ten or more counts support this clonotype. The CDR3 loop is CASSRTANTEAFF. CDR3 coding DNA: TGTGCCAGCTCAAGGACAGCTAACACTGAAGCTTTCTTT. The chain has TRBV18 and TRBJ1-1, with D possibly TRBD1 on 6 matching bases. The CDR3 is 13 residues long. Germline V lookup: CDR1 KGHSH, CDR2 LQKENI. The V and J ends lost 5 bases and 2 bases respectively, with 9 bases between them. Together with reference TRBV18 and TRBJ1-1, the CDR3 gives the full variable domain: NAGVMQNPRHLVRRRGQEARLRCSPMKGHSHVYWYRQLPEEGLKFMVYLQKENIIDESGMPKERFSAEFPKEGPSILRIQQVVRGDSAAYFCASSRTANTEAFFGQGTRLTVV.

This chain joins TRBV7-8 and TRBJ2-5; D possibly corresponds to TRBD1 (5 bases). The CDR3 contains 14 residues. The germline gives CDR1 SGHVS, CDR2 FQNEAQ. V dropped 2 bases and J dropped 3 bases, with 10 bases sitting between them. This chain's CDR3 is CASSLPTEKETQYF. CDR3 bases: TGTGCCAGCAGCTTACCGACAGAAAAAGAGACCCAGTACTTC.